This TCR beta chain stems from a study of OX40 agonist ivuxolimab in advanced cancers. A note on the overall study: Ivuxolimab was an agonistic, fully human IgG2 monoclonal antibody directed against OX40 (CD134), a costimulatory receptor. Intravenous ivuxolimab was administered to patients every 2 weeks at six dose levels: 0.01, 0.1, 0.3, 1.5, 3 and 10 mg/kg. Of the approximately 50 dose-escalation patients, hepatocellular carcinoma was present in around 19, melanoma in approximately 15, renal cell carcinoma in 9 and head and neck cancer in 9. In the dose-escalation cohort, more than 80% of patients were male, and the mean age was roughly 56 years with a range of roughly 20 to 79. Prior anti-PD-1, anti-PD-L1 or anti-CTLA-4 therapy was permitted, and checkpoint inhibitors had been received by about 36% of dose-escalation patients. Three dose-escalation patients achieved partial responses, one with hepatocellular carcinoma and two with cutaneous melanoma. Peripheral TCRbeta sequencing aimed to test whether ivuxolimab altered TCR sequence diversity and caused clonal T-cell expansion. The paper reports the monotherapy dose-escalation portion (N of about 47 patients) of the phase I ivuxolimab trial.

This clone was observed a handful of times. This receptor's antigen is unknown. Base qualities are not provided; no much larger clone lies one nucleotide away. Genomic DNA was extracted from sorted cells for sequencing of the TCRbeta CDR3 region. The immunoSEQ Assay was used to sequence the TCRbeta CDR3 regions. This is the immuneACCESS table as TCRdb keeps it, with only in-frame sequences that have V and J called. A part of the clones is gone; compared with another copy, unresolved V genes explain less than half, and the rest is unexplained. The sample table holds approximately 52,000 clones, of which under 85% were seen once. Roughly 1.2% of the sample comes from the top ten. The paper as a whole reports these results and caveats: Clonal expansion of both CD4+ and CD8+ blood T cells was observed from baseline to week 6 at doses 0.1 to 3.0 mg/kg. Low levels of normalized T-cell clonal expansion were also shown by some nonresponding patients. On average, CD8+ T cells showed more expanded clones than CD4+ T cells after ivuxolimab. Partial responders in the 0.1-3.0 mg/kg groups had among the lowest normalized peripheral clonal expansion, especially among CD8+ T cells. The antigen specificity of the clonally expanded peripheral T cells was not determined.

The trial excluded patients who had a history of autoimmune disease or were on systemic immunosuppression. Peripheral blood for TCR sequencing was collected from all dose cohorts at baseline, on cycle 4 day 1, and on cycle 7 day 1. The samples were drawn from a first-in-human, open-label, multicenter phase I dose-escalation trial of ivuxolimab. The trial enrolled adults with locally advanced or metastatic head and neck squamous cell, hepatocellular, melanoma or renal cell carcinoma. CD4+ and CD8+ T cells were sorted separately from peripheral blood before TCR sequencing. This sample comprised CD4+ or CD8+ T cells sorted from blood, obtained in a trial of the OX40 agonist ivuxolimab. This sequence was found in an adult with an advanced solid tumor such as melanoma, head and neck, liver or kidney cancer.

The CDR3 reads CASSIVPGEAFF. The nucleotide sequence is TGTGCCAGTAGTATAGTGCCCGGTGAAGCTTTCTTT. The rearranged segments are TRBV19 and TRBJ1-1; the D gene cannot be named for sure. There are 12 amino acids in the CDR3, from cysteine to phenylalanine inclusive. The sequence is cut down to CDR3 DNA, 36 bases in frame from base 1. From the germline V gene (reference sequence), CDR1 is LNHDA and CDR2 is SQIVND. The V end loses 1 base and the J end loses 7 bases, and a stretch of 7 bases separates them.